The 2 T cell receptor beta chains presented below share a single source sample, sequenced in a study of blood T cell repertoires in COVID-19. The assay was immunoSEQ multiplex PCR, and TCRdb's table has in-frame clones only and misses some. The sample has fewer than 350,000 clones; 80% to 85% are singletons. The sequenced sample consisted of peripheral blood. Receptor source: a woman aged 55-75 years with active or convalescent COVID-19.

V and J are TRBV5-8 and TRBJ1-2; TRBD1 agrees at 11 bases. Germline trimming cut 3 bases from V and 3 bases from J; bases unmatched to any gene: 7. This CDR3 is 16 amino acids long. Germline V lookup: CDR1 SGHTS, CDR2 YDEGEE. The CDR3, as DNA: TGTGCCAGCAGCTACGGTCCGGGACAGGGGGACTATGGCTACACCTTC. Amino acids: CASSYGPGQGDYGYTF.

The CDR3 is CASSTGTGATGELFF. The CDR3 DNA sequence: TGTGCCAGCAGCACAGGGACAGGGGCTACCGGGGAGCTGTTTTTT. This chain uses TRBV7-2 with TRBJ2-2, with 10 bases matching TRBD1. Germline CDR1 and CDR2: SGHTA and FQGNSA. The CDR3 consists of 15 residues. V dropped 5 bases and J dropped 5; count of bases not matched to a gene: 5.